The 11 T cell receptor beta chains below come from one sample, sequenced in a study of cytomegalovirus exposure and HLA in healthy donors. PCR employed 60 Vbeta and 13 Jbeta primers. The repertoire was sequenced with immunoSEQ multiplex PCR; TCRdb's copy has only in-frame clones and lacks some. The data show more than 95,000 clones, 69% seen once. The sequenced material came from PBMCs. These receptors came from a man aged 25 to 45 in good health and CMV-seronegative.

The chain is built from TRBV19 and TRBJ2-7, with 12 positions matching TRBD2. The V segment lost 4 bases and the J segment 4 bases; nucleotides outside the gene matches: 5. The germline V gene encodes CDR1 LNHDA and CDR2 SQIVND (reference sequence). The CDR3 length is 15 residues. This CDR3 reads CASSTRTSGIYEQYF. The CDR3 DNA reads TGTGCCAGTAGTACAAGGACTAGCGGGATTTACGAGCAGTACTTC. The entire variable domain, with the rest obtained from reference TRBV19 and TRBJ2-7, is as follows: DGGITQSPKYLFRKEGQNVTLSCEQNLNHDAMYWYRQDPGQGLRLIYYSQIVNDFQKGDIAEGYSVSREKKESFPLTVTSAQKNPTAFYLCASSTRTSGIYEQYFGPGTRLTVT.

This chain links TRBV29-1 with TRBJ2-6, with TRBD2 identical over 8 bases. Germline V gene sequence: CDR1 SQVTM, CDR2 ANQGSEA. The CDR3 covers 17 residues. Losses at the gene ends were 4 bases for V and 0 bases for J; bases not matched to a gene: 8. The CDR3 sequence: CSVVSAGGFSGANVLTF. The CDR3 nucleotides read TGCAGCGTTGTTTCGGCGGGGGGCTTCTCTGGGGCCAACGTCCTGACTTTC.

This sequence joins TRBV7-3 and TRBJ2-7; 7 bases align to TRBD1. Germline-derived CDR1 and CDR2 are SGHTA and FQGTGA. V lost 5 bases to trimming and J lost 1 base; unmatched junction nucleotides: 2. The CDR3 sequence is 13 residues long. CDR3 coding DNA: TGTGCCAGCAGCAAGGGACAGTCCTACGAGCAGTACTTC. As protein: CASSKGQSYEQYF.

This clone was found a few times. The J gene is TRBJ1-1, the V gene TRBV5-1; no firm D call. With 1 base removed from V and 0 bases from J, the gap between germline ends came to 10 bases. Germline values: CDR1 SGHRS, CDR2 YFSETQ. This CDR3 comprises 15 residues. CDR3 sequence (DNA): TGCGCCAGCAGCTTGTTGGCGGAGATGAACACTGAAGCTTTCTTT. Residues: CASSLLAEMNTEAFF.

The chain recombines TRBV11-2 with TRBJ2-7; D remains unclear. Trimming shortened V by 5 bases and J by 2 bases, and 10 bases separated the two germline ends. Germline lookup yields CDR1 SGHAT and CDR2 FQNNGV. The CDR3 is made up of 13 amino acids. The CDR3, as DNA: TGTGCCAGCAGCGTGAGCCGGGCCTACGAGCAGTACTTC. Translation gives CASSVSRAYEQYF.

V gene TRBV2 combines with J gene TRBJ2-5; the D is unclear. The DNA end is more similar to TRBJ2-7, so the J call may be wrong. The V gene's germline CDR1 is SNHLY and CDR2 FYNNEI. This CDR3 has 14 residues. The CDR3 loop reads CASSDILIPYEQYF. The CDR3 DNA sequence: TGTGCCAGCAGTGACATTCTGATTCCCTACGAGCAGTACTTC.

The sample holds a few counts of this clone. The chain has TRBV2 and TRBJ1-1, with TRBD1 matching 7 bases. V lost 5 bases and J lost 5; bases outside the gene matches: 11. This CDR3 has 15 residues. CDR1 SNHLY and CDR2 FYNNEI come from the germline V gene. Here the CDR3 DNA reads TGTGCCAGCAGTTCCCAGGGGGGAGTTGGGACTGAAGCTTTCTTT. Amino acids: CASSSQGGVGTEAFF.

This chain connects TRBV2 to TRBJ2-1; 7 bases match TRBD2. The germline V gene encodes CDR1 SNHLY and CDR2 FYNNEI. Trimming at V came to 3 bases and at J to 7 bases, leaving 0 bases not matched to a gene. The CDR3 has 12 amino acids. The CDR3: CASSDGGNEQFF. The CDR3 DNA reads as TGTGCCAGCAGTGACGGGGGGAATGAGCAGTTCTTC.

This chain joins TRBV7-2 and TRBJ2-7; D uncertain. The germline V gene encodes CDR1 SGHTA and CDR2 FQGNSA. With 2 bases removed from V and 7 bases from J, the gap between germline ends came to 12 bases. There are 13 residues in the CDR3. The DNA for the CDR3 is TGTGCCAGCAGCTTAACCGACATAAGGGAGCAGTACTTC. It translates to CASSLTDIREQYF.

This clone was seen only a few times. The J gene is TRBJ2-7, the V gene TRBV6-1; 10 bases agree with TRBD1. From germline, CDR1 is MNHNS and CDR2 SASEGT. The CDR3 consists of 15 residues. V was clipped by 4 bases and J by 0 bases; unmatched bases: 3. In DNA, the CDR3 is TGTGCCAGCAGTGCGGACAGGGGGAGCTCCTACGAGCAGTACTTC. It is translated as CASSADRGSSYEQYF.

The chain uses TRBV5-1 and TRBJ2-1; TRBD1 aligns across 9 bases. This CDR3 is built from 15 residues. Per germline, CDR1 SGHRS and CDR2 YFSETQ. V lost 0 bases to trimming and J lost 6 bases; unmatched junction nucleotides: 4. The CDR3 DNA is TGCGCCAGCAGCTTGGCCGGGACAGGGACCAATGAGCAGTTCTTC. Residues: CASSLAGTGTNEQFF.